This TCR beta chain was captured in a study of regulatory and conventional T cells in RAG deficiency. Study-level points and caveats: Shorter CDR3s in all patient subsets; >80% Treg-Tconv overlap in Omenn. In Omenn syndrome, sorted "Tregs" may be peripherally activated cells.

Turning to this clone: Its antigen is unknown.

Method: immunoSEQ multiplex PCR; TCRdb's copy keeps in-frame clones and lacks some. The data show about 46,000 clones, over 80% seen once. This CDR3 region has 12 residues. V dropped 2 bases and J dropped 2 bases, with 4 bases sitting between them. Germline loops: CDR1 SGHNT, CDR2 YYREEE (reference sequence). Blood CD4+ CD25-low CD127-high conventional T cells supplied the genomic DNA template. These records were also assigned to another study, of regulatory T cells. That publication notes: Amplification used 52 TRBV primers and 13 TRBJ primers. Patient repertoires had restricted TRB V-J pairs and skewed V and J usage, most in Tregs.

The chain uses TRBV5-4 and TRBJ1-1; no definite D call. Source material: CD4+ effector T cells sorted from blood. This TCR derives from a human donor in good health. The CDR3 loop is CASSFVNTEAFF. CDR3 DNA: TGTGCCAGCAGCTTCGTCAACACTGAAGCTTTCTTT.